This T cell receptor beta chain was profiled in a study of blood T cell repertoires in COVID-19. About the study: Sources were T cells, B-cell-depleted T cells, or PBMCs; the material itself was cDNA or gDNA.

A single count supports this clone. Residents of approximately 25 US areas, aged roughly 18 to 89 years, made up the participants. Cohort 3 donors counted as recovered after two negative PCRs, clearance, or resolved symptoms. Per the study methods: Reference gene primer amplification gave estimated nucleated cell counts. Assay used: immunoSEQ multiplex PCR; TCRdb lists only in-frame clones, some missing. The DNA gave D and trimming, while V, J and clone size come from that table. Of 250,000 to 300,000 clones in the sample, 80% to 85% are singletons; the top ten hold around 3.6%. This CDR3 region has 17 residues. V was cut by 7 bases and J by 0 bases, with 16 bases left in between. CDR1 and CDR2 (germline): LGHDT, YNNKEL (reference sequence).

The receptor was isolated from a man in his forties or fifties who had recovered from COVID-19. The gene calls are TRBV3-1 (or the pseudogene TRBV3-2) and TRBJ1-6; D ambiguous. The material sequenced was PBMCs or T cells enriched from blood (not recorded which). The CDR3 reads CASTPRGGSSYNSPLHF. The CDR3 bases are TGTGCCAGCACTCCCAGAGGCGGTAGCTCCTATAATTCACCCCTCCACTTT.